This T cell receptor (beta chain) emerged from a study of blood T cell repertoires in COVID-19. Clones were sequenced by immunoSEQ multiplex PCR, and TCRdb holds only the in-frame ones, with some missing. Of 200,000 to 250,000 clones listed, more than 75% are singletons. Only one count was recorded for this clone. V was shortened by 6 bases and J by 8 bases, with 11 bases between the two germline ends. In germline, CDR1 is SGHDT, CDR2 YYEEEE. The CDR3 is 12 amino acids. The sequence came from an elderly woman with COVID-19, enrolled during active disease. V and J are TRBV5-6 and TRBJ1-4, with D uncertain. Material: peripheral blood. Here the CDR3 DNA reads TGTGCCAGCACCCGAGGTTCCGAAAAACTGTTTTTT. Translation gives CASTRGSEKLFF. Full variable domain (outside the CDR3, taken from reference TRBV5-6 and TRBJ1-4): DAGVTQSPTHLIKTRGQQVTLRCSPKSGHDTVSWYQQALGQGPQFIFQYYEEEERQRGNFPDRFSGHQFPNYSSELNVNALLLGDSALYLCASTRGSEKLFFGSGTQLSVL.